The T cell receptor (beta chain) under discussion was sequenced for a study of CD8+ T cells in alopecia areata. This CDR3 contains 15 residues. V was pared by 5 bases and J by 7 bases, with 17 bases between. CDR1 is SNHLY and CDR2 is FYNNEI in the germline V gene. Note on this clone: Its antigen is undetermined.

Study results and limitations: Higher clonality than in normal scalp was seen in lesional scalp, especially alopecia totalis/universalis.

Reverse transcription of extracted RNA yielded cDNA, which provided the sequencing template. TCRdb's table, derived via immunoSEQ multiplex PCR, lists solely in-frame clones and lacks some. Altogether about 120,000 clones are present, 49% being singletons, with the ten largest covering around 20%. V gene TRBV2 combines with J gene TRBJ1-4, with a possible D match to TRBD1 (6 bases). The TCR originated in a human donor with alopecia areata. The sequencing used CD8+ T cells sorted from blood, collected at week 0. The CDR3: CASSSLIQGSEKLFF. CDR3 nucleotides: TGTGCCAGCAGTTCCCTTATACAGGGAAGTGAAAAACTGTTTTTT. The variable domain in full, with the rest retrieved from reference TRBV2 and TRBJ1-4, is EPEVTQTPSHQVTQMGQEVILRCVPISNHLYFYWYRQILGQKVEFLVSFYNNEISEKSEIFDDQFSVERPDGSNFTLKIRSTKLEDSAMYFCASSSLIQGSEKLFFGSGTQLSVL.